This T cell receptor (beta chain) was documented in a study of STAT3 mutations in large granular lymphocyte leukemia. CDR1 is MNHNY, CDR2 SVGAGI, per germline (reference sequence). V was cut by 4 bases and J by 3 bases, with 6 bases left in between. CDR3 length: 12 residues. Here immunoSEQ multiplex PCR was the method, and the copy in TCRdb shows in-frame clones only, minus some. The data contain about 5,900 clones, roughly 90% of them singletons. In the case of this clone: The antigen is undetermined.

Notes on the study in general: All newly emerging clones after therapy were STAT3 wild type. At least one immunodominant TCR beta clonotype appeared in every T-cell large granular lymphocyte leukemia patient. Samples missed the first appearance of the clone.

The V call is TRBV6-6, the J call TRBJ1-1; D ambiguous. The material sequenced was PBMCs. This TCR came from a human donor with T large granular lymphocyte leukemia. Some clones in this sample may be carry-over from other donors' samples. The CDR3 sequence: CASSSLYTEAFF. CDR3 sequence (DNA): TGTGCCAGCAGTTCCCTGTACACTGAAGCTTTCTTT.